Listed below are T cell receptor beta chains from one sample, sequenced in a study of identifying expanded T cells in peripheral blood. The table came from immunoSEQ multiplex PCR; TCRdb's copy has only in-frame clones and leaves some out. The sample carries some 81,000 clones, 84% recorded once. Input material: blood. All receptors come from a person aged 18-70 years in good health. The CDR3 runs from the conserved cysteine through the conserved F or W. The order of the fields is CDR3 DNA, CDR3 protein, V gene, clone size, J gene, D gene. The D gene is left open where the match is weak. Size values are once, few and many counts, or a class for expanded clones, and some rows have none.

TGTGCCAGCAGCTCGTTAACAGGGGTTGAGCAGTTCTTC,CASSSLTGVEQFF,TRBV5-4,-,TRBJ2-1,TRBD1
TGCGCCAGCAGCCAAGATGATAGGTTTCTTGAAAAACTGTTTTTT,CASSQDDRFLEKLFF,TRBV4-1,-,TRBJ1-4,-
TGTGCCAGTAGTATGGCTAGAGGGCCTGGGGGGAATGAGCAGTTCTTC,CASSMARGPGGNEQFF,TRBV19,-,TRBJ2-1,-
TGTGCCAGCAGAGGTAGGTGGGGGACTAGCGGGACTCAGAGCGTCTACGAGCAGTACTTC,CASRGRWGTSGTQSVYEQYF,TRBV28,-,TRBJ2-7,TRBD2
TGCGCCAGCAGCCAAGTATCGTCGGGGGATGATACGCAGTATTTT,CASSQVSSGDDTQYF,TRBV4-3,-,TRBJ2-3,-
TGTGCCAGTTCGCCGGGTTTTTTCGAGCAGTACTTC,CASSPGFFEQYF,TRBV19,-,TRBJ2-7,-
TGTGCCAGCAGCCCGCGACTGAACACAGATACGCAGTATTTT,CASSPRLNTDTQYF,TRBV7-3,-,TRBJ2-3,-
TGTGCCAGCAATATAAGGGACTCCTACGAGCAGTACTTC,CASNIRDSYEQYF,TRBV6-5,few,TRBJ2-7,-
TGTGCCATCAGGGGTGCGGACCCCGACTACGAGCAGTACTTC,CAIRGADPDYEQYF,TRBV10-3,once,TRBJ2-7,-
TGTGCCATCAGAAGTACGGGAGAGACCCAGTACTTC,CAIRSTGETQYF,TRBV10-3,once,TRBJ2-5,-
TGTGCCAGCAGTACCGGGCGCAATCAGCCCCAGCATTTT,CASSTGRNQPQHF,TRBV27,-,TRBJ1-5,-
TGTGCCAGCTCACCATCCGGGACTAGCGGCGAGCAGTACTTC,CASSPSGTSGEQYF,TRBV18,few,TRBJ2-7,TRBD2
TGTGCCAGCAGCTTGTGGGGGGATCAGCCCCAGCATTTT,CASSLWGDQPQHF,TRBV5-6,-,TRBJ1-5,-
TGTGCCAGCAAGGGGGGATCTATCAATCAGCCCCAGCATTTT,CASKGGSINQPQHF,TRBV28,-,TRBJ1-5,-
TGTGCCAGCAGTTTGACAGATTTTAGTTATGGCTACACCTTC,CASSLTDFSYGYTF,TRBV28,-,TRBJ1-2,-
TGCGCCAGCAGTCACTCAGCGGGAGGGCTGGCAGATACGCAGTATTTT,CASSHSAGGLADTQYF,TRBV23-1,few,TRBJ2-3,TRBD2
TGTGCCATCAGTGAGTACACCGAGCAGTACTTC,CAISEYTEQYF,TRBV10-3,-,TRBJ2-7,-
TGTGCCAGCAGCTCCACAACCTCCTACGAGCAGTACTTC,CASSSTTSYEQYF,TRBV13,once,TRBJ2-7,-
TGTGCCAGCAGTTTTTCGGACAGGGGGAATCAGCCCCAGCATTTT,CASSFSDRGNQPQHF,TRBV27,-,TRBJ1-5,TRBD1
TGTGCCAGCAGCTTAGCGGGAGGTCTCTACGAGCAGTACTTC,CASSLAGGLYEQYF,TRBV13,-,TRBJ2-7,TRBD2
TGTGCCAGCTCACCGACTAGCGACCACCAGTACTTC,CASSPTSDHQYF,TRBV18,-,TRBJ2-5,TRBD2
TGTGCCAGCAGTGTGGACAGGGATCAGCCCCAGCATTTT,CASSVDRDQPQHF,TRBV6-4,-,TRBJ1-5,TRBD1
TGCGCCAGCAGCCTCTTACGGGGGCAATCAATAGAGCAGTTCTTC,CASSLLRGQSIEQFF,TRBV4-3,-,TRBJ2-1,-
TGTGCCAGCAGTTACTCGGGCGATGAAGCTTTCTTT,CASSYSGDEAFF,TRBV6-5,-,TRBJ1-1,-
TGTGCCAGTACCTGTCTTGAGGAGGGTTGCGAGCAGTACTTC,CASTCLEEGCEQYF,TRBV19,-,TRBJ2-7,-
TGTGCCAGCAGCTTAATGGGTCTAGCGGGGGCCCGAGGCGGGGAGCTGTTTTTT,CASSLMGLAGARGGELFF,TRBV7-3,-,TRBJ2-2,TRBD2
TGTGCCAGCAGTGTTAGCGGGAGCCTTCTGGCTAGCACAGATACGCAGTATTTT,CASSVSGSLLASTDTQYF,TRBV28,-,TRBJ2-3,TRBD2
TGTGCCAGCAGCCCCTACAGGGAACCTCAGCCCCAGCATTTT,CASSPYREPQPQHF,TRBV28,-,TRBJ1-5,-
TGCGCCAGCAGCCAAGACCCAACAGCGGGAGCGCCCGGGGGCGGGGAGCTGTTTTTT,CASSQDPTAGAPGGGELFF,TRBV4-3,-,TRBJ2-2,TRBD2
TGTGCCAGCAGCCTGGACTTGCTCGCACGCGAGCAGTACTTC,CASSLDLLAREQYF,TRBV27,-,TRBJ2-7,-
TGTGCCAGCAGCTTCGATCAGGGACCAGGAGCCTTT,CASSFDQGPGAF,TRBV7-9,-,TRBJ1-1,-
TGCAGCGTTGAAGGGACAGGGGGATACCAAGAGACCCAGTACTTC,CSVEGTGGYQETQYF,TRBV29-1,-,TRBJ2-5,TRBD1
TGTGCCAGCAACGGGGACCTAGCGGGGTCCGGGGAGCTGTTTTTT,CASNGDLAGSGELFF,TRBV6-5,-,TRBJ2-2,TRBD2
TGCGCCAGCAGCCCCCGGACAGGGGGCCCCTACGAGCAGTACTTC,CASSPRTGGPYEQYF,TRBV4-3,-,TRBJ2-7,TRBD1